These 9 T cell receptor beta chains were all obtained from the same sample, sequenced in a study of blood T cell repertoires in COVID-19. Assay used: immunoSEQ multiplex PCR; TCRdb lists only in-frame clones, some missing. This table has roughly 290,000 clones, about 85% appearing once. Sequenced material: peripheral blood. The origin of the receptors is a human donor with COVID-19, enrolled during active disease. The donor label of this sample is uncertain.

With respect to this clone: Other DNA sequences from this sample encode an identical CDR3 as well. The chain uses TRBV29-1 and TRBJ2-7; 7 nucleotides align to TRBD2. V shed 6 bases and J 0 bases; nucleotides not matched to a gene: 2. Germline V gene sequence: CDR1 SQVTM, CDR2 ANQGSEA. This CDR3 comprises 12 residues. The CDR3, as DNA: TGCAGCGTCGGGGGGAGCTCCTACGAGCAGTACTTC. The encoded protein is CSVGGSSYEQYF.

The chain's CDR3 is CASGGQFALSEAFF. CDR3 in DNA: TGTGCCAGCGGGGGACAGTTTGCCTTATCGGAAGCTTTCTTT. V and J are TRBV2 and TRBJ1-1; TRBD1 aligns across 7 bases. CDR3 size: 14 residues. CDR1 and CDR2 (germline): SNHLY, FYNNEI. With V trimmed by 8 bases and J by 8 bases, 14 bases remained unmatched.

The rearrangement links TRBV19 to TRBJ2-7; tentatively, D is TRBD1 (5 bases). The CDR3 is 13 amino acids. Germline lookup yields CDR1 LNHDA and CDR2 SQIVND (reference sequence). V was pared by 6 bases and J by 2 bases, with 11 bases between. CDR3 protein: CASSQTATYEQYF. CDR3 DNA sequence: TGTGCCAGTAGCCAGACAGCAACCTACGAGCAGTACTTC.

This clone was counted a few times. This chain uses TRBV19 with TRBJ2-5; 8 nucleotides agree with TRBD2. The germline V gene has CDR1 LNHDA and CDR2 SQIVND (reference sequence). Losses at the gene ends were 5 bases for V and 1 base for J; bases not matched to a gene: 3. The CDR3 is 14 residues long. This chain's CDR3 is CASSASGRQETQYF. The CDR3 coding sequence is TGTGCCAGTAGTGCTAGCGGGCGCCAAGAGACCCAGTACTTC.

This chain joins TRBV10-3 and TRBJ2-1; the D gene is possibly TRBD2 (5 bases). V lost 3 bases and J lost 6, with 15 bases in between. The CDR3 runs to 15 residues. Germline CDR1 and CDR2: ENHRY and SYGVKD. The CDR3 DNA is TGTGCCATCAGTGATCCCGGGAACTCGGGCAATGAGCAGTTCTTC. Its protein is CAISDPGNSGNEQFF.

This chain connects TRBV6-5 to TRBJ2-6, with D perhaps TRBD1 (6 bases). CDR3 length equals 15 residues. The germline V and J ends were trimmed by 2 bases and 4 bases, with 9 bases remaining between them. Per germline, CDR1 MNHEY and CDR2 SVGAGI. CDR3 nucleotides: TGTGCCAGCAGTTACGGACAGCCCGGGGCCAACGTCCTGACTTTC. Its protein is CASSYGQPGANVLTF.

The rearrangement joins TRBV7-2 to TRBJ1-5; 9 bases fit TRBD1. After removal of 1 base from V and 5 bases from J, the junction contained 3 bases not matched to a gene. The CDR3 is 15 residues long. CDR1 and CDR2 from the germline V gene are SGHTA and FQGNSA. The CDR3 sequence is CASSLGGQGYQPQHF. The CDR3 region has the DNA TGTGCCAGCAGCTTAGGAGGACAGGGGTATCAGCCCCAGCATTTT.

The chain couples TRBV28 to TRBJ2-2, with D perhaps TRBD2 (5 bases). This CDR3 spans 15 amino acids. The V end lost 6 bases, the J end lost 3 bases, and 14 bases lay between the germline ends. Germline CDR1 is MDHEN and CDR2 is SYDVKM. The CDR3 loop reads CASRRTPADTGELFF. DNA of the CDR3: TGTGCCAGCAGAAGGACTCCGGCAGACACCGGGGAGCTGTTTTTT.

As concerns this clone: At one end, the junction sequence differs from germline, possibly due to a read error. This chain links TRBV7-7 with TRBJ2-1; 10 bases line up with TRBD2. CDR1 SSHAT and CDR2 FNYEAQ come from the germline V gene (reference sequence). The CDR3 spans 16 residues. As DNA, the CDR3 is TGTGCTAGCAGCCCCCGGACTAGCGGAGGAGGGGATGAGCAGTTCTTC. It yields the protein CASSPRTSGGGDEQFF.